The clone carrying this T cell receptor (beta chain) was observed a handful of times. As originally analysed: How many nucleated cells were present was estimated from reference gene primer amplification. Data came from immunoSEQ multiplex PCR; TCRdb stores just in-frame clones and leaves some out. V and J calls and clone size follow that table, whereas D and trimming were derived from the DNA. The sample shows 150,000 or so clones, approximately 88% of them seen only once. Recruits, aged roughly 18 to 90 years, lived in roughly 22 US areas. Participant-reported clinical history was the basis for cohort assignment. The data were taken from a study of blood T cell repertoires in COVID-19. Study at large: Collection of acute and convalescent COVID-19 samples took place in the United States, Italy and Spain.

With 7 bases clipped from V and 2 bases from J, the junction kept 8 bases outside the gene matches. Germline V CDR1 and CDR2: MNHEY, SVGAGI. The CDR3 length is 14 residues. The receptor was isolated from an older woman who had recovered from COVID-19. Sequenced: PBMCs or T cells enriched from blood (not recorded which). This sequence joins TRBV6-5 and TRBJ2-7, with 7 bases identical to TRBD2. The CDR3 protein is CASIERGATYEQYF. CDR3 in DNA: TGTGCCAGCATCGAGCGGGGAGCTACCTACGAGCAGTACTTC.